Listed below are T cell receptor beta chains from one sample, sequenced in a study of T cell changes during pregnancy in multiple sclerosis. Sequencing was performed with immunoSEQ multiplex PCR; in TCRdb, only in-frame clones are kept and a portion is missing. The data hold around 61,000 clones, with approximately 89% observed a single time. The starting material was peripheral blood, obtained in the third trimester of pregnancy. All receptors come from a female donor in good health, enrolled as a control in a pregnancy study. Each CDR3 is given with its conserved first and last residue. The D gene is left open where the match is weak. Rows may omit the clone size; those that give it use once, few, many or a size class.

>few|-|TRBV30|TRBJ1-6
TGTGCCCAGAGGGGGTTAGGCGATAATTCACCCCTCCACTTT
CAQRGLGDNSPLHF
>-|-|TRBV7-2|TRBJ1-6
TGTGCCAGCAGCGTACAGGGTACCAATAATTCACCCCTCCACTTT
CASSVQGTNNSPLHF
>once|-|TRBV7-6|TRBJ1-5
TGTGCCAGCAGCTTAAAGACAGGTAATCAGCCCCAGCATTTT
CASSLKTGNQPQHF
>-|TRBD1|TRBV27|TRBJ1-1
TGTGCCAGCAGTTCAGCCAGGGGGGCGAACACTGAAGCTTTCTTT
CASSSARGANTEAFF
>-|TRBD1|TRBV19|TRBJ1-6
TGTGCCAGTAGTGTACGGACAGGGCGGAATTCACCCCTCCACTTT
CASSVRTGRNSPLHF
>-|-|TRBV7-9|TRBJ2-7
TGTGCCAGCAGCTTGGGAGTCTCCTACGAGCAGTACTTC
CASSLGVSYEQYF
>-|TRBD1|TRBV9|TRBJ1-1
TGTGCCAGCAGCGCTGGGACAGGGGGTCTGAACACTGAAGCTTTCTTT
CASSAGTGGLNTEAFF
>-|-|TRBV4-1|TRBJ2-7
TGCGCCAGCAGCCAAGCCCACGGACAGAACTACGAGCAGTACTTC
CASSQAHGQNYEQYF
>-|-|TRBV2|TRBJ1-1
TGTGCCAGCAGTGAAGTGGAGCACAGGTCTACTGAAGCTTTCTTT
CASSEVEHRSTEAFF
>-|-|TRBV27|TRBJ1-2
TGTGCCAGCAGTTTATTTCCTCGGCCCCCAGGGGACTATGGCTACACCTTC
CASSLFPRPPGDYGYTF
>once|-|TRBV30|TRBJ1-3
TGTGCCTGGAGCCCCATCGGTGCCTCTGGAAACACCATATATTTT
CAWSPIGASGNTIYF
>-|TRBD2|TRBV7-9|TRBJ2-3
TGTGCCAGCAGCGAACTAGCGGGGGGGCTTGATACGCAGTATTTT
CASSELAGGLDTQYF
>-|-|TRBV7-9|TRBJ2-2
TGTGCCAGCAGCTTCCCCCAGGGGACCGGGGAGCTGTTTTTT
CASSFPQGTGELFF
>-|TRBD1|TRBV28|TRBJ1-2
TGTGCCAGCAGTTTGGGGACAGGGTATGGCTACACCTTC
CASSLGTGYGYTF
>-|-|TRBV11-1|TRBJ2-3
TGTGCCAGCAGCTTAGGTTCAGACCTTGGCGGAGATACGCAGTATTTT
CASSLGSDLGGDTQYF
>-|TRBD1|TRBV14|TRBJ1-1
TGTGCCAGCAGCCAAGATAGGGGGCTCACTGAAGCTTTCTTT
CASSQDRGLTEAFF
>-|-|TRBV5-4|TRBJ2-3
TGTGCCAGCAGCTCCAAGACAGGTTCAGATACGCAGTATTTT
CASSSKTGSDTQYF
>-|-|TRBV13|TRBJ1-3
TGTGCCAGCAGCACAGACCTCATCTCTGGAAACACCATATATTTT
CASSTDLISGNTIYF
>-|-|TRBV4-3|TRBJ2-5
TGCGCCAGCAGCCAAGATACAGGGACGGGAGAGACCCAGTACTTC
CASSQDTGTGETQYF
>-|-|TRBV4-1|TRBJ1-1
TGCGCCAGCAGCCAAGGTGGAGGGATGAACACTGAAGCTTTCTTT
CASSQGGGMNTEAFF
>-|TRBD2|TRBV30|TRBJ2-3
TGTGCCTGGAGTCGCGGGGGGGACGATACGCAGTATTTT
CAWSRGGDDTQYF
>-|-|TRBV22-1|TRBJ2-7
TGTCCTGGGAGCGCAGACGGTTCAGGGGCTTTCTACGAGCAGTACTTC
CPGSADGSGAFYEQYF
>-|TRBD1|TRBV7-2|TRBJ1-1
TGTGCCAGCATGGGACAGCTGAACACTGAAGCTTTCTTT
CASMGQLNTEAFF
>once|TRBD2|TRBV7-9|TRBJ2-7
TGTGCCAGCAGTGCTTATGGGCTAGCGGGGCACGAGCAGTACTTC
CASSAYGLAGHEQYF
>-|TRBD1|TRBV30|TRBJ1-6
TGTGCCTGGAGCTCCAGCGACAGGGTGGGTTCACCCCTCCACTTT
CAWSSSDRVGSPLHF
>-|TRBD1|TRBV5-1|TRBJ2-7
TGCGCCAGCAGCTTGCGTCGAGGGGACAGCCTAAGGACCTACGAGCAGTACTTC
CASSLRRGDSLRTYEQYF
>-|-|TRBV14|TRBJ2-7
TGTGCCAGCAGCCAATTTGGCATACAGCAGTACTTC
CASSQFGIQQYF
>-|TRBD2|TRBV27|TRBJ2-4
TGTGCCAGCGCTTTAGCGGGGGGTGGCGCCAAAAACATTCAGTACTTC
CASALAGGGAKNIQYF
>-|-|TRBV11-3|TRBJ2-7
TGTGCCAGCAGCTGCCCTCCAAGCGGCAGACACGAGCAGTACTTC
CASSCPPSGRHEQYF
>-|-|TRBV18|TRBJ1-3
TGTGCCAGCTCACTAGGCCGGGTCCTCTCTGGAAACACCATATATTTT
CASSLGRVLSGNTIYF
>-|TRBD2|TRBV9|TRBJ2-7
TGTGCCAGCAGCGTAGCGGGACTAGCGGGGCCCCCCTTTGAGCAGTACTTC
CASSVAGLAGPPFEQYF